Here is one T cell receptor beta chain with its context. Sampled 1 year posttransplant, controls received myeloablative marrow transplants, methotrexate and a calcineurin inhibitor. This record belongs to a study of T cells after posttransplantation cyclophosphamide. Method: immunoSEQ multiplex PCR; TCRdb's copy keeps in-frame clones and lacks some. The sample lists 16,000 or so clones, approximately 81% seen once, with approximately 30% in the top ten. With 3 bases removed from V and 1 base from J, the gap between germline ends came to 6 bases. Germline CDR1 and CDR2: LGHNA and YNFKEQ. The CDR3 covers 13 residues.

J is TRBJ1-1 and V is TRBV4-2; D possibly corresponds to TRBD1 (6 bases). This TCR was sampled from a female patient aged 18-30 years who received an allogeneic stem cell transplant from an unrelated donor, was CMV-positive, and had acute and chronic GVHD. The graft donor may have given rise to some T cells. This material consisted of PBMCs, taken after allogeneic stem cell transplant with calcineurin inhibitor and methotrexate. CDR3 sequence: CASSQGQNTEAFF. The CDR3 nucleotides are TGTGCCAGCAGCCAGGGACAGAACACTGAAGCTTTCTTT.